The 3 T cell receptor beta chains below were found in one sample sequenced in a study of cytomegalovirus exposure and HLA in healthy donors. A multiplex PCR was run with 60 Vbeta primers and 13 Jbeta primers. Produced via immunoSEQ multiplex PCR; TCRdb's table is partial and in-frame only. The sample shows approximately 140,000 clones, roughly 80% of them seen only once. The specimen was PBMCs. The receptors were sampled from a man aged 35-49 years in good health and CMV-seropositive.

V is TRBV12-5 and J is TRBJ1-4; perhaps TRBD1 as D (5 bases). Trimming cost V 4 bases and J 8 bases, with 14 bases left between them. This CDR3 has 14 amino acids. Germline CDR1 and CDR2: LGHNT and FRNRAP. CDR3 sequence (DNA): TGTGCTAGTGGTTATGGGATGGAGGGGGAAAAACTGTTTTTT. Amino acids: CASGYGMEGEKLFF.

The CDR3, as DNA: TGTGCCAGCAGTGAATGGCGGCGGGGCGTGTACGAGCAGTACTTC. Its protein product is CASSEWRRGVYEQYF. The chain joins TRBV25-1 to TRBJ2-7; perhaps TRBD2 as D (6 bases). The CDR3 spans 15 residues. Trimming stripped 1 base from V and 4 bases from J, with 14 bases between. Germline V gene lookup returns CDR1 MGHDK and CDR2 SYGVNS.

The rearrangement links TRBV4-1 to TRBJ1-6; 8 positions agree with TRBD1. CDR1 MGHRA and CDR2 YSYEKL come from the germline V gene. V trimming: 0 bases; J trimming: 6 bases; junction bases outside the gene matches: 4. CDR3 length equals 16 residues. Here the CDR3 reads CASSQDRTGPNSPLHF. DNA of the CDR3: TGCGCCAGCAGCCAAGATAGGACAGGGCCTAATTCACCCCTCCACTTT.